Shown below are 14 T cell receptor beta chains from a single sample sequenced in a study of CD8 T cells in Susac syndrome. The RNA, about 0.45 to 1 ug, was put through reverse transcription using random hexamers. TCRdb reprocessed the immunoSEQ multiplex PCR reads via MiXCR and lists one record per CDR3 protein. The data show 130,000 to 150,000 distinct CDR3 sequences, approximately 93% seen once. The specimen sequenced was CD8+ T cells from PBMCs. Every receptor here comes from a human donor in good health.

The chain links TRBV30 to TRBJ2-7; TRBD1 or TRBD2 may be the D gene (5 bases each). CDR1 is GTSNPN and CDR2 is SVGIG in the germline V gene (reference sequence). This CDR3 spans 13 amino acids. Trimming pared 2 bases from V and 4 bases from J, leaving 12 bases between. Here the CDR3 reads CAWSTGGVYEQYF. The CDR3 DNA sequence: TGTGCCTGGAGTACTGGGGGTGTATACGAGCAGTACTTC.

V and J are TRBV6-5 and TRBJ1-1; D uncertain. V lost 0 bases and J lost 0, with 8 bases in between. The CDR3 sequence is 15 residues long. Germline CDR1 and CDR2: MNHEY and SVGAGI. The CDR3 loop reads CASSYSTNMNTEAFF. The CDR3 coding sequence is TGTGCCAGCAGTTACTCGACCAATATGAACACTGAAGCTTTCTTT.

This clonotype occurred a few times. V and J are TRBV28 and TRBJ2-2; D is unresolved. The V and J ends lost 3 bases and 2 bases respectively, with 4 bases between them. CDR1 and CDR2 (germline): MDHEN, SYDVKM. The CDR3 extends over 13 amino acids. The CDR3 DNA reads as TGTGCCAGCAGTTTTAGCAACACCGGGGAGCTGTTTTTT. Translated, it gives CASSFSNTGELFF.

Only a few counts were recorded for this clonotype. V usage is TRBV27 and J usage is TRBJ2-5; D gene ambiguous. CDR1 is MNHEY and CDR2 is SMNVEV in the germline V gene (reference sequence). The CDR3 has 12 amino acids. The V and J ends lost 5 bases and 1 base respectively, with 5 bases between them. This chain's CDR3 is CASSPGQETQYF. The DNA of the CDR3 is TGTGCCAGCAGTCCCGGCCAAGAGACCCAGTACTTC.

The gene calls are TRBV27 and TRBJ1-2, with a weak D call TRBD1 (5 bases). Germline values: CDR1 MNHEY, CDR2 SMNVEV (reference sequence). This CDR3 has 11 residues. CDR3 sequence: CNTWGPYGYTF. CDR3 nucleotide sequence: TGTAACACTTGGGGCCCCTATGGCTACACCTTC.

V gene TRBV9 combines with J gene TRBJ2-3; TRBD2 matches 8 bases. The V and J ends lost 4 bases and 2 bases, in that order; junction bases with no gene match: 9. The germline V gene encodes CDR1 SGDLS and CDR2 YYNGEE. This CDR3 has 16 residues. CDR3 amino acids: CASSREAGAYTDTQYF. DNA for the CDR3: TGTGCCAGCAGCCGAGAAGCGGGAGCGTACACAGATACGCAGTATTTT.

The chain has TRBV28 and TRBJ1-1; D unclear. CDR3 length: 13 residues. The germline CDR1 and CDR2 sequences are MDHEN and SYDVKM. Deletions cut 2 bases from V and 1 base from J, with 5 bases between. This CDR3 reads CASSLGKNTEAFF. CDR3 nucleotides: TGTGCCAGCAGTTTAGGCAAGAACACTGAAGCTTTCTTT.

The chain employs TRBV20-1 and TRBJ2-5; 7 bases line up with TRBD1. The V gene end was trimmed by 0 bases and the J gene end by 2 bases; junction bases not matched to a gene: 9. The CDR3 length is 16 residues. Germline CDR1 reads DFQATT; CDR2 reads SNEGSKA (reference sequence). The CDR3 bases are TGCAGTGCTAGAGACATAGGGACAGTAGATCAAGAGACCCAGTACTTC. Translating gives CSARDIGTVDQETQYF.

This clonotype was recorded once. The genes are TRBV13 and TRBJ2-7; no firm D call. CDR1 is PRHDT, CDR2 FYEKMQ, per germline (reference sequence). Trimming took off 5 bases at V and 5 bases at J, with 13 bases between the two ends. This CDR3 is 13 amino acids long. CDR3 coding DNA: TGTGCCAGCAGCCCCATCAGGTTCGACGAGCAGTACTTC. It codes for CASSPIRFDEQYF.

The chain combines TRBV4-3 with TRBJ2-3; a possible D gene is TRBD2 (5 bases). This CDR3 has 16 residues. V gave up 0 bases and J gave up 4 bases, with 14 bases separating them. CDR1 LGHNA and CDR2 YSLEER come from the germline V gene. The CDR3, as DNA: TGCGCCAGCAGCCAAGATACCGGGGAGCCTCCAGATACGCAGTATTTT. This translates into CASSQDTGEPPDTQYF.

The chain recombines TRBV28 with TRBJ2-1, with no clear D. CDR1 and CDR2 (germline): MDHEN, SYDVKM. The CDR3 contains 13 residues. The V end lost 2 bases, the J end lost 3 bases, and 5 bases lay between the germline ends. The CDR3 here is CASSLPFYNEQFF. The CDR3, as DNA: TGTGCCAGCAGTTTACCATTCTACAATGAGCAGTTCTTC.

The chain is built from TRBV29-1 and TRBJ1-2, with 11 bases fitting TRBD1. The junction had 7 bases not matched to a gene; V was cut back by 3 bases and J by 4 bases. Germline loops: CDR1 SQVTM, CDR2 ANQGSEA. The CDR3 spans 15 residues. CDR3 loop: CSVETGQGVLYGYTF. The CDR3, as DNA: TGCAGCGTTGAGACGGGACAGGGGGTTCTCTATGGCTACACCTTC.

This chain links TRBV27 with TRBJ2-7; the D is unclear. V shed 5 bases and J shed 5 bases, with 13 bases lying between them. This CDR3 is 13 amino acids long. Per the germline V gene, CDR1 is MNHEY and CDR2 is SMNVEV (reference sequence). CDR3 coding DNA: TGTGCCAGCAGTCGACCCACGGGCGACGAGCAGTACTTC. Residues: CASSRPTGDEQYF.

Here the CDR3 reads CASSPREGRGWAGELFF. The CDR3 DNA reads as TGCGCCAGCAGCCCCCGGGAAGGCAGGGGGTGGGCCGGGGAGCTGTTTTTT. The chain carries TRBV4-3 and TRBJ2-2, with 7 bases lining up with TRBD1. The germline V gene has CDR1 LGHNA and CDR2 YSLEER. V shed 4 bases and J 6 bases; nucleotides not matched to a gene: 14. The CDR3 is 17 residues long.